This TCR beta chain was profiled in a study of shared clonotypes between healthy human individuals. On this clone: Its matching antigen is unknown.

Researchers partitioned CD4+ cells into CD45RA+ naive and CD45RA-negative memory subsets. V lost 3 bases to trimming and J lost 0 bases, with 15 bases between them. The CDR3 runs 17 residues. CDR1 is MDHEN and CDR2 is SYDVKM in the germline V gene. Over several immunoSEQ plates, each subset's genomic DNA was distributed in even portions. Sequencing used immunoSEQ multiplex PCR; TCRdb keeps in-frame clones, though not all of them. The data contain 600,000 to 800,000 clones, 72% of them seen just once; the ten biggest clones take up over 1.5%. Findings of the study overall: The diversity represented, both genetic and in exposure history, was limited by few donors. A reduction in generation probabilities was seen for non-shared clonotypes relative to those shared by all four donors.

The sample taken for sequencing was memory CD4+ T cells sorted from blood. Subset in this sample: CD45RA-negative fraction. This receptor was taken from a woman in her 30s in good health. V and J are TRBV28 and TRBJ1-3; D is undetermined. CDR3: CASSFSTVDLSGNTIYF. CDR3 coding DNA: TGTGCCAGCAGTTTTTCAACTGTGGACCTCTCTGGAAACACCATATATTTT.